This TCR beta chain was identified during a study of blood T cells in healthy people across ages. Study results and caveats: Among T cells, TCR beta diversity per million cells dropped roughly linearly as age rose.

To note about this clonotype: What it recognizes is unknown.

Together with a sample-barcoded 5' primer, a J-beta primer mix was included in a second PCR lasting roughly 6 to 12 cycles. TCRdb independently ran MiXCR on the 5' RACE reads; one entry per CDR3 protein. The sample comprises some 640,000 distinct CDR3 sequences, around 48% of which are singletons, and about 32% rests with the top ten. CDR1 and CDR2 from the germline V gene are LGHNA and YSLEER. J lost 8 bases, V lost 2 bases, and 6 bases had no gene match. The length of the CDR3 is 16 residues. J is TRBJ2-1 and V is TRBV4-3; 13 bases align to TRBD2. This TCR derives from a woman aged 60-75 years in good health. Material: blood. For the CDR3, the DNA is TGCGCCAGCAGCCAAAATCCCGGGACTAGCGGGGATGAGCAGTTCTTC. Its protein is CASSQNPGTSGDEQFF.